One and the same sample provided the 32 T cell receptor beta chains below, sequenced in a study of cytomegalovirus exposure and HLA in healthy donors. Sequencing used immunoSEQ multiplex PCR; TCRdb keeps in-frame clones, though not all of them. Among 330,000 or so clones listed, about nine tenths were seen once. The source material was PBMCs. These receptors were taken from a young woman in good health and CMV-seronegative.

This clone appeared a few times. The chain uses TRBV6-5 and TRBJ2-7; 8 bases align to TRBD1. CDR1 is MNHEY, CDR2 SVGAGI, per germline. V dropped 2 bases and J dropped 5; count of bases not matched to a gene: 5. This CDR3 has 14 residues. In DNA, the CDR3 is TGTGCCAGCAGTTACGACAGGGGAGGTAACGAGCAGTACTTC. Amino acids: CASSYDRGGNEQYF.

This clone was counted a few times. This rearrangement joins TRBV12-5 to TRBJ1-1; 10 nucleotides line up with TRBD1. Losses at the gene ends were 0 bases for V and 5 bases for J; bases not matched to a gene: 6. Germline loops: CDR1 LGHNT, CDR2 FRNRAP. This CDR3 has 16 amino acids. The CDR3 nucleotides read TGTGCTAGTGGTTTGGTACAGAGACAGGGGGCAACTGAAGCTTTCTTT. Its protein is CASGLVQRQGATEAFF.

The chain recombines TRBV6-5 with TRBJ2-2; no clear D gene. This CDR3 spans 12 amino acids. Germline V gene lookup returns CDR1 MNHEY and CDR2 SVGAGI. V was trimmed by 6 bases and J by 5 bases, leaving 7 bases between them. In nucleotides, the CDR3 is TGTGCCAGCAGGACACTTACCGGGGAGCTGTTTTTT. Encoded protein: CASRTLTGELFF.

V gene TRBV27 combines with J gene TRBJ2-5; 10 nucleotides agree with TRBD1. Germline V lookup: CDR1 MNHEY, CDR2 SMNVEV (reference sequence). The CDR3 has 18 residues. With 5 bases clipped from V and 3 bases from J, the junction kept 15 bases outside the gene matches. CDR3 bases: TGTGCCAGCAGTCTCTACCGAGATGACAGGGGGCTAGAAGAGACCCAGTACTTC. This translates into CASSLYRDDRGLEETQYF.

J is TRBJ2-2 and V is TRBV7-3, with D possibly matching TRBD2 (6 bases). The V end lost 5 bases, the J end lost 6 bases, and 7 bases lay between the germline ends. The CDR3 totals 12 residues. Germline V gene sequence: CDR1 SGHTA, CDR2 FQGTGA. In DNA, the CDR3 is TGTGCCAGCAGCCCGGGGGCCGGGGAGCTGTTTTTT. Its protein is CASSPGAGELFF.

The rearrangement uses TRBV6-5 and TRBJ2-1, with D perhaps matching TRBD1 (6 bases). CDR1 is MNHEY, CDR2 SVGAGI, per germline. The CDR3 length is 15 residues. V gave up 4 bases and J gave up 2 bases, with 12 bases separating them. The CDR3 coding sequence is TGTGCCAGCAGTTTAATGACAGGAGCCTACAATGAGCAGTTCTTC. This gives the protein CASSLMTGAYNEQFF.

The genes are TRBV12-2 and TRBJ2-7; the listed D gene, TRBD2, was not tested against the DNA. TRBV12-2 is shown as a pseudogene. CDR3 length: 12 amino acids. The CDR3 loop reads CASRREILEQYF. CDR3 nucleotides: TGTGCAAGTCGGCGGGAGATTCTCGAGCAGTACTTC.

The rearrangement uses TRBV19 and TRBJ2-7; 8 bases match TRBD2. Germline V gene lookup returns CDR1 LNHDA and CDR2 SQIVND (reference sequence). J lost 0 bases, V lost 5 bases, and 3 bases had no gene match. CDR3 length equals 14 residues. The CDR3 DNA is TGTGCCAGTAGTTTTAGCGGGACCTCCTACGAGCAGTACTTC. This gives the protein CASSFSGTSYEQYF.

This clone was seen a single time. This chain links TRBV6-1 with TRBJ2-3, with 7 positions matching TRBD2. CDR1 is MNHNS and CDR2 is SASEGT in the germline V gene. CDR3 size: 13 residues. V dropped 10 bases and J dropped 5; count of bases not matched to a gene: 9. In DNA form, the CDR3 reads TGTGCCACCTCCGGTGGGGGGGGAGATACGCAGTATTTT. Translated, it gives CATSGGGGDTQYF.

The chain employs TRBV27 and TRBJ2-7; 7 bases are a match to TRBD2. CDR3 length: 13 amino acids. Per germline, CDR1 MNHEY and CDR2 SMNVEV (reference sequence). Unmatched junction bases numbered 10, after V lost 8 bases and J lost 6 bases. CDR3 sequence reads: CASGNTGGREQYF. The CDR3 DNA sequence: TGTGCCAGCGGTAATACGGGGGGTCGCGAGCAGTACTTC.

The V gene is TRBV6-1, the J gene TRBJ2-5; D uncertain. CDR1 is MNHNS and CDR2 is SASEGT in the germline V gene. The CDR3 extends over 15 amino acids. V was cut by 2 bases and J by 4 bases, with 14 bases left in between. CDR3 loop: CASSERQAHRETQYF. The CDR3 DNA is TGTGCCAGCAGTGAACGGCAGGCCCATAGAGAGACCCAGTACTTC.

This chain connects TRBV18 to TRBJ1-2; 10 bases agree with TRBD1. This CDR3 comprises 17 residues. Looked up from germline, CDR1 is KGHSH and CDR2 is LQKENI. V lost 6 bases, J lost 0 bases, and 10 bases stayed unmatched. CDR3 DNA: TGTGCCAGCTCCCCCGGGACAGGGGCGACCACTAACTATGGCTACACCTTC. It specifies CASSPGTGATTNYGYTF.

This sequence joins TRBV5-4 and TRBJ2-3; the D gene is possibly TRBD1 (6 bases). The V gene lost 4 bases and the J gene lost 5 bases, with 20 bases spanning the gap. The germline CDR1 and CDR2 sequences are SGHNT and YYREEE (reference sequence). The CDR3 length is 16 residues. CDR3: CASSPGAPPRQDTQYF. The CDR3 coding sequence is TGTGCCAGCAGCCCAGGGGCACCCCCAAGGCAAGATACGCAGTATTTT.

The chain links TRBV6-6 to TRBJ2-5, with 7 positions matching TRBD1. This CDR3 region has 15 residues. The V gene end was trimmed by 6 bases and the J gene end by 5 bases; junction bases not matched to a gene: 12. Per the germline V gene, CDR1 is MNHNY and CDR2 is SVGAGI (reference sequence). CDR3 in DNA: TGTGCCAGCAGCCTAGGGGGCTTGTGGGGGGAGACCCAGTACTTC. Its protein product is CASSLGGLWGETQYF.

This clone was found a few times. The gene calls are TRBV5-1 and TRBJ2-5; the D gene is possibly TRBD1 (5 bases). The germline V and J ends were trimmed by 4 bases and 1 base, with 11 bases remaining between them. Per germline, CDR1 SGHRS and CDR2 YFSETQ. CDR3 size: 14 residues. DNA of the CDR3: TGCGCCAGCAGCGTCAGGGATCCCCAAGAGACCCAGTACTTC. Its translation: CASSVRDPQETQYF.

This clone was found once. V is TRBV6-5 and J is TRBJ1-2, with D possibly being TRBD1 (6 bases). The CDR3 runs to 14 residues. Per germline, CDR1 MNHEY and CDR2 SVGAGI. V shed 2 bases and J shed 3 bases, with 10 bases lying between them. The CDR3 nucleotides read TGTGCCAGCAGTTACACAGGGAGGGACTATGGCTACACCTTC. It encodes CASSYTGRDYGYTF.

The chain is built from TRBV2 and TRBJ1-1, with TRBD1 as a possible D gene (6 bases). With 3 bases removed from V and 1 base from J, the gap between germline ends came to 15 bases. Germline V gene sequence: CDR1 SNHLY, CDR2 FYNNEI. This CDR3 comprises 16 residues. The CDR3 DNA sequence: TGTGCCAGCAGTGATCCCTTGGGGGCTACGAACACTGAAGCTTTCTTT. Its translation: CASSDPLGATNTEAFF.

In nucleotides, the CDR3 is TGCGCCAGCAGTGATTCAGGGGCGAGGCACGAGCAGTACTTC. Translating it yields CASSDSGARHEQYF. V usage is TRBV10-2 and J usage is TRBJ2-7, with D possibly TRBD1 on 6 matching bases. In germline, CDR1 is WSHSY, CDR2 SAAADI. The CDR3 loop spans 14 amino acids. V lost 3 bases to trimming and J lost 5 bases, with 14 bases between them.

J is TRBJ2-1 and V is TRBV28; the D gene is possibly TRBD2 (6 bases). Germline V gene data show CDR1 as MDHEN and CDR2 as SYDVKM. The V gene lost 3 bases and the J gene lost 8 bases, with 14 bases spanning the gap. The CDR3 is 14 residues long. As DNA, the CDR3 is TGTGCCAGCAGTTTGGTTCAGGGCGGGGATGAGCAGTTCTTC. Translation: CASSLVQGGDEQFF.

This chain connects TRBV30 to TRBJ2-3; maybe TRBD2 (6 bases). Trimming stripped 3 bases from V and 6 bases from J, with 13 bases between. Germline values: CDR1 GTSNPN, CDR2 SVGIG (reference sequence). The CDR3 runs 13 residues. The chain's CDR3 is CAWSGTAGDTQYF. DNA of the CDR3: TGTGCCTGGAGCGGGACTGCCGGGGATACGCAGTATTTT.

This rearrangement joins TRBV2 to TRBJ2-5, with D possibly TRBD1 on 6 matching bases. V lost 6 bases to trimming and J lost 0 bases, with 17 bases between them. Germline V gene data show CDR1 as SNHLY and CDR2 as FYNNEI. This CDR3 has 16 amino acids. This CDR3 is CASREQGLLYQETQYF. For the CDR3, the DNA is TGTGCCAGCAGGGAACAGGGTCTCCTCTACCAAGAGACCCAGTACTTC.

The rearrangement uses TRBV4-3 and TRBJ2-1, with a weak D call TRBD2 (6 bases). Trimming stripped 0 bases from V and 10 bases from J, with 13 bases between. Germline V CDR1 and CDR2: LGHNA, YSLEER. This CDR3 region has 14 residues. Here the CDR3 DNA reads TGCGCCAGCAGCCAAGATCGGGACTGGACCGAGCAGTTCTTC. This codes for CASSQDRDWTEQFF.

The table lists this clone with a few counts. J is TRBJ2-3 and V is TRBV5-1, with 9 bases fitting TRBD2. The germline V gene encodes CDR1 SGHRS and CDR2 YFSETQ. V shed 4 bases and J 4 bases; nucleotides not matched to a gene: 7. The CDR3 covers 15 residues. CDR3 residues: CASSRQREVPDTQYF. The CDR3 DNA sequence: TGCGCCAGCAGCAGGCAGCGGGAGGTCCCAGATACGCAGTATTTT.

V is TRBV7-3 and J is TRBJ2-1; 10 bases fit TRBD2. CDR3 length: 16 amino acids. CDR1 is SGHTA, CDR2 FQGTGA, per germline. J gave up 4 bases and V 3 bases, and 6 bases lay outside the gene matches. The CDR3 is CASSFSSGGLYNEQFF. CDR3 nucleotide sequence: TGTGCCAGCAGCTTTTCTAGCGGGGGACTTTACAATGAGCAGTTCTTC.

V usage is TRBV6-6 and J usage is TRBJ2-3; TRBD2 aligns across 11 bases. The CDR3 is made up of 16 amino acids. Per germline, CDR1 MNHNY and CDR2 SVGAGI (reference sequence). The ends lost 6 bases at V and 1 base at J; junction bases unmatched: 6. CDR3 amino acids: CASSSGLADRTDTQYF. DNA for the CDR3: TGTGCCAGCAGCTCGGGACTAGCGGACCGCACAGATACGCAGTATTTT.

The chain combines TRBV15 with TRBJ2-1; 8 nucleotides align to TRBD2. J was trimmed by 2 bases and V by 0 bases; bases with no gene match: 0. The CDR3 contains 15 residues. CDR1 is LNHNV, CDR2 YYDKDF, per germline (reference sequence). The chain's CDR3 is CATSREREAYNEQFF. The CDR3 nucleotides are TGTGCCACCAGCAGAGAGCGGGAGGCCTACAATGAGCAGTTCTTC.

This clone has only a few counts. The V call is TRBV28, the J call TRBJ1-4; D gene uncertain. The CDR3 sequence is 13 residues long. V lost 5 bases and J lost 5, with 9 bases in between. Per germline, CDR1 MDHEN and CDR2 SYDVKM. The CDR3, as DNA: TGTGCCAGCAGTACCCCCGGGAATGAAAAACTGTTTTTT. Translation: CASSTPGNEKLFF.

The V call is TRBV28, the J call TRBJ1-5; a possible D gene is TRBD1 (6 bases). Germline V gives CDR1 MDHEN, CDR2 SYDVKM. This CDR3 contains 15 residues. The V and J ends lost 6 bases and 4 bases respectively, with 16 bases between them. The CDR3 here is CASSQTGLGNQPQHF. The CDR3 region has the DNA TGTGCCAGCAGCCAAACAGGGCTGGGTAATCAGCCCCAGCATTTT.

The chain employs TRBV19 and TRBJ2-7, with D hard to call. Germline V CDR1 and CDR2: LNHDA, SQIVND (reference sequence). Deletions cut 4 bases from V and 1 base from J, with 14 bases between. The CDR3 is 15 residues long. The CDR3, as DNA: TGTGCCAGTAGTACCACCTCGGGTGCATCCTACGAGCAGTACTTC. It yields the protein CASSTTSGASYEQYF.

This chain links TRBV7-9 with TRBJ2-7; 7 nucleotides line up with TRBD2. Germline-derived CDR1 and CDR2 are SEHNR and FQNEAQ (reference sequence). The CDR3 loop spans 15 amino acids. Trimming cost V 5 bases and J 6 bases; bases outside gene matches: 13. CDR3 bases: TGTGCCAGCAGCCCCCCCGCGGGAGACCCCTTCGAGCAGTACTTC. Translation gives CASSPPAGDPFEQYF. Full variable domain (remainder filled in from reference TRBV7-9 and TRBJ2-7): DTGVSQNPRHKITKRGQNVTFRCDPISEHNRLYWYRQTLGQGPEFLTYFQNEAQLEKSRLLSDRFSAERPKGSFSTLEIQRTEQGDSAMYLCASSPPAGDPFEQYFGPGTRLTVT.

The V call is TRBV28, the J call TRBJ2-7, with D possibly matching TRBD1 (6 bases). CDR3 length equals 14 residues. The V end was cut by 7 bases, the J end by 0 bases, with 13 bases between. Looked up from germline, CDR1 is MDHEN and CDR2 is SYDVKM. Written as DNA, the CDR3 is TGTGCCAGCACAGGACAGTTGAGCTCCTACGAGCAGTACTTC. It yields the protein CASTGQLSSYEQYF.

Only a few counts were recorded for this clone. For the CDR3, the DNA is TGTGCCAGCAGCCGCGGGACAGGGATTGGCAATCAGCCCCAGCATTTT. It codes for CASSRGTGIGNQPQHF. V is TRBV2 and J is TRBJ1-5; 9 bases match TRBD1. Germline V gives CDR1 SNHLY, CDR2 FYNNEI. The CDR3 is 16 residues long. V lost 6 bases and J lost 2; bases outside the gene matches: 8.